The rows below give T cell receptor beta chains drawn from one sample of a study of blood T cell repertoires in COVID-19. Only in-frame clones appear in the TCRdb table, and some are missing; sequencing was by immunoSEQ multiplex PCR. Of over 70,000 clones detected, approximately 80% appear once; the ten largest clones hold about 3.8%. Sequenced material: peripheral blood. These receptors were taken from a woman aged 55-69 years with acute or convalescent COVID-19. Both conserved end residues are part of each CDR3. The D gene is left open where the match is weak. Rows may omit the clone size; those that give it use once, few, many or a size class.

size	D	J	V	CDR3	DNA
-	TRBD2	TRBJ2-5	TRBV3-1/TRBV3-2	CASSQVVAGGGFETQYF	TGTGCCAGCAGCCAAGTAGTAGCGGGAGGGGGATTCGAGACCCAGTACTTC
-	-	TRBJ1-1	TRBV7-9	CALEWTEAFF	TGTGCCTTAGAATGGACTGAAGCTTTCTTT
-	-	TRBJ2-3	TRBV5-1	CASSAEQTTDTQYF	TGCGCCAGCAGCGCCGAACAGACCACAGATACGCAGTATTTT
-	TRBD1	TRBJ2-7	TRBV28	CASSPGQGGEQYF	TGTGCCAGCAGCCCGGGACAGGGGGGCGAGCAGTACTTC
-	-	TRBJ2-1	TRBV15	CATSKDRLGQDEQFF	TGTGCCACCAGCAAAGACCGACTAGGCCAGGATGAGCAGTTCTTC
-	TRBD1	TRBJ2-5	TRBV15	CATSRDQGTGETQYF	TGTGCCACCAGCAGAGATCAGGGGACAGGGGAGACCCAGTACTTC
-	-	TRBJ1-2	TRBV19	CASSIAGNRVGYGYTF	TGTGCCAGTAGTATAGCTGGAAACAGGGTCGGCTATGGCTACACCTTC
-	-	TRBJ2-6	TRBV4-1	CASSDLTRVLLPGANVLTF	TGCGCCAGCAGCGACCTGACCAGGGTGCTGCTTCCTGGGGCCAACGTCCTGACTTTC
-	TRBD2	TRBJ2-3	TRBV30	CAWGALGTSGRGGTHTQYF	TGTGCCTGGGGGGCTCTCGGGACTAGCGGGAGAGGGGGCACGCATACGCAGTATTTT
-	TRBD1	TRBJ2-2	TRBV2	CASSPGQGIGTGELFF	TGTGCCAGCAGTCCCGGACAGGGTATAGGGACCGGGGAGCTGTTTTTT
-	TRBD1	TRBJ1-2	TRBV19	CASGHRGLNYGYTF	TGTGCCAGTGGTCACAGGGGGCTGAACTATGGCTACACCTTC
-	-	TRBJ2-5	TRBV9	CASSVTPEIQETQYF	TGTGCCAGCAGCGTAACACCCGAAATCCAAGAGACCCAGTACTTC
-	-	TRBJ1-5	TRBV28	CASRRQNNQPQHF	TGTGCCAGCAGAAGACAGAACAATCAGCCCCAGCATTTT
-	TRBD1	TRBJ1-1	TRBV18	CASSPQTGGTEAFF	TGTGCCAGCTCACCACAAACAGGGGGCACTGAAGCTTTCTTT
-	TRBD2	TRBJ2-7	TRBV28	CASNGPGTSGGAYEQYF	TGTGCCAGCAACGGGCCCGGGACTAGCGGGGGGGCCTACGAGCAGTACTTC
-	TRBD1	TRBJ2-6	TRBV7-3	CASSLGPPGQGYSGANVLTF	TGTGCCAGCAGCTTAGGGCCGCCGGGACAGGGCTACTCTGGGGCCAACGTCCTGACTTTC
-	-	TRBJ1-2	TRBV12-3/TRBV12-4	CASSFFGGGYTF	TGTGCCAGCAGTTTCTTCGGGGGTGGCTACACCTTC
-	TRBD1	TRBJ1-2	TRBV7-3	CASRPTGVTGPRIDYGYTF	TGTGCCAGCAGACCGACCGGTGTGACAGGGCCCCGGATAGACTATGGCTACACCTTC
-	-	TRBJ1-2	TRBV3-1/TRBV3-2	CASSQEWQIYGYTF	TGTGCCAGCAGCCAAGAATGGCAGATCTATGGCTACACCTTC
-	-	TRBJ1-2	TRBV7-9	CASSLYLSSGYTF	TGTGCCAGCAGCTTATATCTATCGAGCGGCTACACCTTC
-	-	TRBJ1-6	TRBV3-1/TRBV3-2	CASSQQGYNSPLHF	TGTGCCAGCAGCCAACAGGGGTATAATTCACCCCTCCACTTT
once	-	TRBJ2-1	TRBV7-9	CASSLDAGGNEQFF	TGTGCCAGCAGCTTAGACGCAGGGGGGAATGAGCAGTTCTTC
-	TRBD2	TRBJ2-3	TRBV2	CASSDVAGGPYTQYF	TGTGCCAGCAGTGACGTAGCGGGGGGGCCATATACGCAGTATTTT
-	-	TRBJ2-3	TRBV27	CASSTGLSSNTQYF	TGTGCCAGCAGCACGGGACTTAGCAGCAATACGCAGTATTTT
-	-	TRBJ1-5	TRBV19	CASIPGASWVNQPQHF	TGTGCCAGTATTCCTGGGGCCAGCTGGGTTAATCAGCCCCAGCATTTT
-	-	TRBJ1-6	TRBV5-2	CASNRTSPVPGGRFSYPYNSPLHF	TGTGCCAGCAACAGAACCTCCCCTGTTCCGGGAGGGAGGTTCTCTTACCCCTATAATTCACCCCTCCACTTT
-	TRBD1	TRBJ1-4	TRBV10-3	CAISRGPGTNEKLFF	TGTGCCATCAGCAGGGGGCCGGGGACTAATGAAAAACTGTTTTTT
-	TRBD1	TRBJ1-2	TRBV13	CASSLGYPGGAIDGYTF	TGTGCCAGCAGCTTAGGCTACCCAGGGGGCGCAATAGATGGCTACACCTTC